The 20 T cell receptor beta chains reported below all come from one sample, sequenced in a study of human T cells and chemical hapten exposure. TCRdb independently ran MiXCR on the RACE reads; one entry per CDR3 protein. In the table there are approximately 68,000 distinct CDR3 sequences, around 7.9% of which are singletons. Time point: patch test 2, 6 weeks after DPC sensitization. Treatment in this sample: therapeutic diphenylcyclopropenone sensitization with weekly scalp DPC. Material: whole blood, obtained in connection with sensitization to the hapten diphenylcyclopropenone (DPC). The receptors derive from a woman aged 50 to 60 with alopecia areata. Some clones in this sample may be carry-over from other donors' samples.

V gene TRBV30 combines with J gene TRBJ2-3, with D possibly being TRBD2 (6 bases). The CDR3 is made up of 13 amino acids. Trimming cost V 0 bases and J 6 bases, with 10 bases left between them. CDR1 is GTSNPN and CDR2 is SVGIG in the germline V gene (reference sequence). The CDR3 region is CAWSVIAADTQYF. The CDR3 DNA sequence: TGTGCCTGGAGTGTTATAGCGGCCGATACGCAGTATTTT.

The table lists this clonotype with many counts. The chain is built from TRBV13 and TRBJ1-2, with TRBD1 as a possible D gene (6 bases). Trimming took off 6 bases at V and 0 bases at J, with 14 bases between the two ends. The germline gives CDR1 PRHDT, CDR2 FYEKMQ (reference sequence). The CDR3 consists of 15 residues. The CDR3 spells CASRGQGPANYGYTF. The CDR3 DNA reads TGTGCCAGCAGGGGGCAGGGGCCAGCTAACTATGGCTACACCTTC.

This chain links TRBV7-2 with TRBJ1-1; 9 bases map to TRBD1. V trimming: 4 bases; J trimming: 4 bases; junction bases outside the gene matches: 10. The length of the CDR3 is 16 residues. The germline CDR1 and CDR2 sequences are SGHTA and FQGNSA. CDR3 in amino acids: CASSSVPGQGSTEAFF. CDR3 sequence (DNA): TGTGCCAGCAGCTCAGTTCCGGGACAGGGTTCCACTGAAGCTTTCTTT.

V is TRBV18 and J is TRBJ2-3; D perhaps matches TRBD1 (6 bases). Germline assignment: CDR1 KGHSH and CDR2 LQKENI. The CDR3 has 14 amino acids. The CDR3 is CAFRKGTLTDTQYF. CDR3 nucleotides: TGTGCTTTCCGCAAAGGGACACTCACAGATACGCAGTATTTT.

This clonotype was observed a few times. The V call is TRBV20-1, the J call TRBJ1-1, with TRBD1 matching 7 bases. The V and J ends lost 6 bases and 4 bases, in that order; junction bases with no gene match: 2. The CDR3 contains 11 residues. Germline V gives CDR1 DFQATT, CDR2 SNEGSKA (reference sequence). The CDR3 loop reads CSAAGGTEAFF. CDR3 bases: TGCAGTGCCGCAGGGGGCACTGAAGCTTTCTTT.

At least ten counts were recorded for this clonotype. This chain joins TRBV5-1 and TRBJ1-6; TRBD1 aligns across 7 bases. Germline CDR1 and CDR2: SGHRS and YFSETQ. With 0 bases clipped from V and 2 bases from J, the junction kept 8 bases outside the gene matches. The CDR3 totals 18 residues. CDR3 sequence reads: CASSLGGQSGTYNSPLHF. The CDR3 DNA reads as TGCGCCAGCAGCTTGGGGGGACAGTCCGGAACCTATAATTCACCCCTCCACTTT.

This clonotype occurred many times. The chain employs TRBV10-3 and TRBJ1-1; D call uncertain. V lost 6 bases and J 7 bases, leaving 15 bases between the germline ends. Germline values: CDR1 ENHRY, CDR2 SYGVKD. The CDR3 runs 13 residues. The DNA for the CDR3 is TGTGCCATCAGGGTCAACAGAGACGGTGAAGCTTTCTTT. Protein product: CAIRVNRDGEAFF.

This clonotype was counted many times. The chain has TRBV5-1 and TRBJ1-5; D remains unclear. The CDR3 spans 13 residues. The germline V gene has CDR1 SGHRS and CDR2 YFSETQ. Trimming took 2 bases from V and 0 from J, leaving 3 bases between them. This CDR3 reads CASSFYSNQPQHF. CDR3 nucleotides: TGCGCCAGCAGCTTTTATAGCAATCAGCCCCAGCATTTT. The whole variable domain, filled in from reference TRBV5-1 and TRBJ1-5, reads KAGVTQTPRYLIKTRGQQVTLSCSPISGHRSVSWYQQTPGQGLQFLFEYFSETQRNKGNFPGRFSGRQFSNSRSEMNVSTLELGDSALYLCASSFYSNQPQHFGDGTRLSIL.

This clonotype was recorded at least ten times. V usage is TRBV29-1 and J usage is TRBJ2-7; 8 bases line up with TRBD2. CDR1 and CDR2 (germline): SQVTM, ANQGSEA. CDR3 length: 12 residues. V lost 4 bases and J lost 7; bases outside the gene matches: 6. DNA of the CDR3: TGCAGCGTTGCCGCCGGGAGGGGGGAGCAGTACTTC. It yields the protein CSVAAGRGEQYF.

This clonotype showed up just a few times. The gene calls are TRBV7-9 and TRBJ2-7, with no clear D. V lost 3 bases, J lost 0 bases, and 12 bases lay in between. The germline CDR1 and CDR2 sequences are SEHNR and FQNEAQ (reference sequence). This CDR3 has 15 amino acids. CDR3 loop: CASSLGGSASYEQYF. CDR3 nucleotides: TGTGCCAGCAGCTTGGGTGGTTCGGCCTCCTACGAGCAGTACTTC.

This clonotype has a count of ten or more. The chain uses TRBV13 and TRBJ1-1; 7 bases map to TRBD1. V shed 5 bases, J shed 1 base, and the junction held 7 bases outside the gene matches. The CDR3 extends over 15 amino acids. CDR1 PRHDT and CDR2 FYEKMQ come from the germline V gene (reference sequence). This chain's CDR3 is CASSPRQGWNTEAFF. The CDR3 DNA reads TGTGCCAGCAGCCCCAGACAGGGATGGAACACTGAAGCTTTCTTT.

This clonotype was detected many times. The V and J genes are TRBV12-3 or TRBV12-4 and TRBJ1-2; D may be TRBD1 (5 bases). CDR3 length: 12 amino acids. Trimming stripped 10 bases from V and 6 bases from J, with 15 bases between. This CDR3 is CAISWGVDGYTF. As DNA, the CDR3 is TGTGCCATCTCATGGGGCGTTGATGGCTACACCTTC.

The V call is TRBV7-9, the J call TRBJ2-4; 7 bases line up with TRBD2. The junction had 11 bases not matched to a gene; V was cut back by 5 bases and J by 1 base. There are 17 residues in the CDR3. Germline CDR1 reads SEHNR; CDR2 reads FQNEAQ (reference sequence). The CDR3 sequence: CASSPWEGPGAKNIQYF. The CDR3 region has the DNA TGTGCCAGCAGCCCCTGGGAGGGACCGGGGGCCAAAAACATTCAGTACTTC. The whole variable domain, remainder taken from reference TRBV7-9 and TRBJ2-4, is DTGVSQNPRHKITKRGQNVTFRCDPISEHNRLYWYRQTLGQGPEFLTYFQNEAQLEKSRLLSDRFSAERPKGSFSTLEIQRTEQGDSAMYLCASSPWEGPGAKNIQYFGAGTRLSVL.

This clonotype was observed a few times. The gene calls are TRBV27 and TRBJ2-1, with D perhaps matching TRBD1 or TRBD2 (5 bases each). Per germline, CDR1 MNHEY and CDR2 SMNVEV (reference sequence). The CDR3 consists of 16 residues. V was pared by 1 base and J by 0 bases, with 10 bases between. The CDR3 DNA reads TGTGCCAGCAGTTTATTTGGGGGACCCTCCTACAATGAGCAGTTCTTC. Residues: CASSLFGGPSYNEQFF.

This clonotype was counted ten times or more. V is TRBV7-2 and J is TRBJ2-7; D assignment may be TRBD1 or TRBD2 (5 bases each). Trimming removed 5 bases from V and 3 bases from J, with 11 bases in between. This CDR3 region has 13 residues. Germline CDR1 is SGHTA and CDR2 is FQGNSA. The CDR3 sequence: CASSKGPDYEQYF. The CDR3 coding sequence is TGTGCCAGCAGCAAGGGACCGGACTACGAGCAGTACTTC.

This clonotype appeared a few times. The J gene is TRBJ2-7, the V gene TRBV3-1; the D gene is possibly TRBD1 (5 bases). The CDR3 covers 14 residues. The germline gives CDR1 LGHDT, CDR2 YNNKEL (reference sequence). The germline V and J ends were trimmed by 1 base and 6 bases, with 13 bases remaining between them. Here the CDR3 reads CASSQGLGLGEQYF. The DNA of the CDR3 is TGTGCCAGCAGCCAAGGGTTGGGGCTGGGCGAGCAGTACTTC.

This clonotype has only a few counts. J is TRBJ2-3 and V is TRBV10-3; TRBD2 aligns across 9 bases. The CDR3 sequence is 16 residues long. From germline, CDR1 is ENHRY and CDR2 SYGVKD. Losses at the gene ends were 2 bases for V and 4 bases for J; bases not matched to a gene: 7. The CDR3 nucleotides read TGTGCCATCAGTGAGACCCCGCGGGGGGGCGCAGATACGCAGTATTTT. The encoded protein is CAISETPRGGADTQYF.

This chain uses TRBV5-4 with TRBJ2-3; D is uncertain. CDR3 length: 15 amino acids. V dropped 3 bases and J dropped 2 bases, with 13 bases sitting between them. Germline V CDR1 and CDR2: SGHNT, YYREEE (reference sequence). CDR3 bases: TGTGCCAGCAGCTCTACCAGGCCAACCACAGATACGCAGTATTTT. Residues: CASSSTRPTTDTQYF.

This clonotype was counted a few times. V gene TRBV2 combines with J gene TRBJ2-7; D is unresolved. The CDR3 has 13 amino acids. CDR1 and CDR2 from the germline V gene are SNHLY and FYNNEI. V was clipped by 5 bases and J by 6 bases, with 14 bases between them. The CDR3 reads CASSTRKPGEQYF. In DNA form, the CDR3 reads TGTGCCAGCAGTACCAGGAAGCCCGGCGAGCAGTACTTC. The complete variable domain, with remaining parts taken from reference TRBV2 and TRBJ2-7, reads EPEVTQTPSHQVTQMGQEVILRCVPISNHLYFYWYRQILGQKVEFLVSFYNNEISEKSEIFDDQFSVERPDGSNFTLKIRSTKLEDSAMYFCASSTRKPGEQYFGPGTRLTVT.

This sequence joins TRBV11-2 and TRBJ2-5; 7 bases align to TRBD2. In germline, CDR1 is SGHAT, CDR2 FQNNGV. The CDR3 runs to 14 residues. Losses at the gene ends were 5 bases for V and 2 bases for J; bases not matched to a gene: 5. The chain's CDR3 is CASSRLASQETQYF. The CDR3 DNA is TGTGCCAGCAGCCGACTAGCTTCTCAAGAGACCCAGTACTTC.